This T cell receptor (beta chain) was sequenced in a study of T cells in Graves' hyperthyroidism and ophthalmopathy. Study results and caveats: Most thyroid clonotypes that were expanded above 0.001 also turned up in blood. In validation, the model predicted ophthalmopathy. These predictions came a median about 6.5 months before onset.

RNA transcripts provided the source from which TCR beta CDR3 regions were amplified. First-round RT-PCR targeting the TCR CDR3 was performed with the HTBI primer set. TCRdb reanalysed the multiplex PCR reads using MiXCR and keeps one entry per CDR3 protein. Of hundreds of thousands of distinct CDR3 sequences listed, over 20% are singletons. This clonotype has only a few counts. Its antigen is currently unknown. The CDR3 has 12 residues. In germline, CDR1 is KGHDR, CDR2 SFDVKD. The ends were cut back, 5 bases at V and 5 bases at J, with 7 bases in the middle. This TCR was recovered from a man younger than 45 with Graves' ophthalmopathy. The chain is built from TRBV24-1 and TRBJ2-3; D is uncertain. The sequenced material came from blood. The CDR3 protein is CATSGRGDTQYF. The CDR3 DNA is TGTGCCACCAGTGGGAGAGGAGATACGCAGTATTTT.